The 7 T cell receptor beta chains below were found in one sample sequenced in a study of control samples from healthy donors and cancer patients. Assay: immunoSEQ multiplex PCR; the TCRdb copy retains only in-frame clones and omits some. The sample lists around 200,000 clones; approximately 92% were seen once. The sequencing sample was made of blood. The receptor source for this set is a young man in good health.

The rearrangement joins TRBV25-1 to TRBJ1-1; D is possibly TRBD1 (6 bases). CDR1 and CDR2 (germline): MGHDK, SYGVNS. This CDR3 region has 16 residues. V gave up 6 bases and J gave up 0 bases, with 17 bases separating them. In DNA, the CDR3 is TGTGCCAGCAGCGGGGTCCTCGGGACACTGAACACTGAAGCTTTCTTT. It codes for CASSGVLGTLNTEAFF.

The chain employs TRBV19 and TRBJ2-4; 11 nucleotides match TRBD2. Germline trimming cut 5 bases from V and 9 bases from J; bases unmatched to any gene: 3. Looked up from germline, CDR1 is LNHDA and CDR2 is SQIVND (reference sequence). CDR3 length: 13 residues. CDR3 amino acids: CASSYTSGGIQYF. CDR3 in DNA: TGTGCCAGTAGTTATACTAGCGGGGGCATTCAGTACTTC.

The chain is built from TRBV9 and TRBJ1-3, with a possible D match to TRBD1 (5 bases). CDR3 size: 16 residues. V shed 2 bases and J shed 4 bases, with 16 bases lying between them. The germline CDR1 and CDR2 sequences are SGDLS and YYNGEE. CDR3 in DNA: TGTGCCAGCAGCGTTTCGCCGGGGGTAGAGGGAAACACCATATATTTT. It is translated as CASSVSPGVEGNTIYF.

The chain couples TRBV3-1 (or the pseudogene TRBV3-2) to TRBJ1-5; no firm D call. The ends were cut back, 1 base at V and 3 bases at J, with 7 bases in the middle. Germline V gene lookup returns CDR1 LGHDT and CDR2 YNNKEL (reference sequence). This CDR3 comprises 14 residues. Written as DNA, the CDR3 is TGTGCCAGCAGCCAAGGGATGGCCAATCAGCCCCAGCATTTT. Its translation is CASSQGMANQPQHF.

V usage is TRBV6-1 and J usage is TRBJ2-1, with 11 bases lining up with TRBD2. With V trimmed by 2 bases and J by 6 bases, 3 bases remained unmatched. The CDR3 sequence is 15 residues long. Germline values: CDR1 MNHNS, CDR2 SASEGT. The CDR3 region is CASSELAGGLNEQFF. DNA of the CDR3: TGTGCCAGCAGTGAACTAGCGGGGGGTCTCAATGAGCAGTTCTTC.

The chain has TRBV6-5 and TRBJ2-1; D call uncertain. The CDR3 extends over 10 amino acids. Germline V gene lookup returns CDR1 MNHEY and CDR2 SVGAGI. V lost 7 bases, J lost 2 bases, and 0 bases lay in between. The CDR3 sequence: CASTYNEQFF. As DNA, the CDR3 is TGTGCCAGCACCTACAATGAGCAGTTCTTC.

This clone occurred once. This chain links TRBV28 with TRBJ2-7, with TRBD2 identical over 9 bases. The V and J ends lost 3 bases and 2 bases, in that order; junction bases with no gene match: 5. The CDR3 spans 15 residues. Germline V gene data show CDR1 as MDHEN and CDR2 as SYDVKM. CDR3 sequence: CASSLGLAGTYEQYF. In DNA form, the CDR3 reads TGTGCCAGCAGTTTGGGGCTAGCGGGGACCTACGAGCAGTACTTC.